What follows are 7 T cell receptor beta chains derived from one specimen sequenced in a study of pediatric ulcerative colitis. The table came from immunoSEQ multiplex PCR; TCRdb's copy has only in-frame clones and leaves some out. The sample records roughly 16,000 clones, more than 75% being singletons. During colonoscopy, one to two rectal pinch biopsies were collected. Sequenced material: gut tissue. Source of these receptors: a boy aged 5 to 17 who was a control in a study of pediatric ulcerative colitis.

This clone was detected a few times. The chain joins TRBV9 to TRBJ1-2; D gene unclear. Trimming took 3 bases from V and 1 from J, leaving 10 bases between them. In germline, CDR1 is SGDLS, CDR2 YYNGEE. The CDR3 extends over 14 amino acids. The CDR3 reads CASSAQTSNYGYTF. CDR3 DNA: TGTGCCAGCAGCGCCCAAACGAGTAACTATGGCTACACCTTC.

Only a few counts were recorded for this clone. V usage is TRBV7-9 and J usage is TRBJ2-7; possibly TRBD2 for D (6 bases). Germline V CDR1 and CDR2: SEHNR, FQNEAQ (reference sequence). The CDR3 has 15 amino acids. Trimming removed 7 bases at V and 0 bases at J, with 16 bases between. CDR3 protein: CASTQGGTGSYEQYF. CDR3 nucleotides: TGTGCCAGCACGCAAGGAGGGACGGGCTCCTACGAGCAGTACTTC.

The rearrangement links TRBV21-1 to TRBJ2-7; the DNA was not used to check the table's D call, TRBD1. TRBV21-1 is a listed pseudogene. The CDR3 totals 19 residues. The CDR3, as DNA: TGTGCCAGCAGCAAAAGGCGGGACAGGGACGATATTAGCTCCTACGAGCAGTACTTC. Its translation: CASSKRRDRDDISSYEQYF.

The chain combines TRBV2 with TRBJ1-2, with 9 bases aligning to TRBD1. Losses at the gene ends were 5 bases for V and 0 bases for J; bases not matched to a gene: 19. CDR1 is SNHLY, CDR2 FYNNEI, per germline. This CDR3 spans 20 amino acids. Here the CDR3 reads CASSWGHRGRGYLANYGYTF. The CDR3 nucleotides are TGTGCCAGCAGTTGGGGCCACAGGGGGCGCGGATACCTAGCTAACTATGGCTACACCTTC.

This sequence joins TRBV4-3 and TRBJ2-1, with D unresolved. Trimming removed 0 bases from V and 7 bases from J, with 22 bases in between. The CDR3 contains 18 residues. Looked up from germline, CDR1 is LGHNA and CDR2 is YSLEER. This CDR3 reads CASSQDVSVTAPRNEQFF. CDR3 DNA sequence: TGCGCCAGCAGCCAAGATGTGTCAGTGACCGCCCCGCGAAATGAGCAGTTCTTC.

The V gene is TRBV6-6, the J gene TRBJ2-6; maybe TRBD1 (6 bases). Trimming shortened V by 6 bases and J by 2 bases, and 11 bases separated the two germline ends. From germline, CDR1 is MNHNY and CDR2 SVGAGI (reference sequence). The CDR3 spans 15 residues. The CDR3 nucleotides read TGTGCCAGCAGCCCCAACAGGGCTGGGGCCAACGTCCTGACTTTC. This sequence encodes CASSPNRAGANVLTF.

This clone was seen a handful of times. V is TRBV10-3 and J is TRBJ1-3, with TRBD1 identical over 9 bases. Unmatched junction bases numbered 8, after V lost 8 bases and J lost 6 bases. There are 14 residues in the CDR3. Germline V gives CDR1 ENHRY, CDR2 SYGVKD. Here the CDR3 DNA reads TGTGCCATCGACGGGACAGGGACGAAAAACACCATATATTTT. Protein product: CAIDGTGTKNTIYF.